This record covers a single T cell receptor beta chain. This clonotype was recorded many times. The clone's antigen remains unknown. No much larger clonotype is one base removed from it; base qualities were not supplied. This sample was included in a study of early T cells in non-severe SARS-CoV-2 infection (TCRdb year 2021). At the level of the whole study: Because TCR sequencing was done on bulk RNA from unsorted whole blood, the alpha and beta chains could not be paired. Study-wide conclusions, independent of this receptor: VDJdb matching was skewed toward anti-spike CD8 responses and likely underestimated virus-specific expansions by missing private and CD4 specificities.

V is cut by 6 bases and J by 5 bases, and the space between the germline ends is 6 bases. From the cysteine up to the phenylalanine, the CDR3 has a length of 10 residues. Here the CDR3 DNA is all that survives: 30 bases in frame from base 1. CDR1 SQVTM and CDR2 ANQGSEA were looked up in the germline V gene. Libraries were built with 5' RACE. Reads for this sample came from a NextSeq 500. Unique molecular identifiers were attached to individual cDNA molecules in the TCR library protocol so that sequencing error and PCR bias could be corrected. Sequencing covered both TCR alpha and beta chains, and within each sample the abundances of alpha and beta sequences were tightly co-correlated. Concerning the study's data processing: Decombinator V4 was used to perform V gene, J gene and CDR3 annotation of TCR sequences. TCRs were defined as expanded if a significant change between any two time points was detected under a Poisson model with p below 0.0001. TCR abundances were normalised to the total number of TCRs sequenced per sample and were expressed as counts per million. TRAV1-2 paired with TRAJ12, TRAJ20 or TRAJ33 defined MAIT TCRs, while TRAV10 paired with TRAJ18 defined iNKT TCRs. A search of VDJdb, accessed on 1 November 2021, was run for TCRs annotated to CMV, EBV and SARS-CoV-2, with TCRs annotated for multiple antigens excluded. TCRdb reprocessing: public reads trimmed at Q25 with fastp, clones called with MiXCR, in-frame beta chains kept. Entries that share a CDR3 protein sequence are merged under the most common genes and DNA. These V and J calls are TCRdb output, not the study's own analysis. The sample table shows some 97,000 distinct CDR3 sequences, and roughly 9.6% are seen once. The leading ten clones occupy roughly 4.5% of the sample.

Set within a cohort of healthcare workers in London, UK, this nested case-control study involved weekly PCR testing of nasopharyngeal swabs along with blood sampling. Healthcare workers were recruited during the week of the UK lockdown, between 23 and 31 March 2020, and followed weekly for up to roughly 15 weeks. The specimen was whole blood, collected at baseline. This receptor chain uses TRBV29-1 and TRBJ2-3, with a tentative D gene TRBD1 over 5 matching bases. The source is an adult who was a healthcare worker with PCR-confirmed SARS-CoV-2 infection or an uninfected control (not recorded which). The sequenced DNA is TGCAGCGTAGGGGTAGATACGCAGTATTTT. It translates as CSVGVDTQYF.